These 16 T cell receptor beta chains originate from one sample sequenced in a study of T-cell reconstitution after alpha-beta-depleted transplantation in children (dated by TCRdb to the mid-2010s). Library construction relied on PCR. The listed sequencing device is Illumina HiSeq 2500. TCR libraries were prepared with molecular barcoding, using unique molecular identifiers to normalize TCRbeta repertoire quantification. The raw public reads went through TCRdb reprocessing: fastp at Q25, MiXCR clone calling, in-frame beta chains kept. Identical CDR3 protein sequences are pooled into one entry, listed with their most common genes and DNA. The sample profile shows 350,000 to 400,000 distinct CDR3 sequences; around 20% of them were found once. The leading ten clones occupy around 4% of the sample. The material was PBMCs from the stem cell graft donor, obtained from the stem cell graft. The source of these receptors is a human donor who donated a stem cell graft to a child with acute myeloid leukemia.

In this sample, this clonotype turned up many times. CDR3 sequence: CASSAGTRSYEQYF. The CDR3 nucleotides are TGTGCCAGCAGTGCCGGGACTAGGTCCTACGAGCAGTACTTC. The chain couples TRBV27 to TRBJ2-7, with TRBD2 matching over 8 bases. J gave up 1 base and V 5 bases, and 4 bases lay outside the gene matches. Germline-derived CDR1 and CDR2 are MNHEY and SMNVEV (reference sequence). The CDR3 is made up of 14 amino acids.

The chain carries TRBV2 and TRBJ2-7; 9 positions agree with TRBD1. The CDR3 spans 16 residues. With 0 bases clipped from V and 4 bases from J, the junction kept 7 bases outside the gene matches. Per the germline V gene, CDR1 is SNHLY and CDR2 is FYNNEI. CDR3 in amino acids: CASSEAEDRGAYEQYF. The CDR3 nucleotides read TGTGCCAGCAGTGAAGCAGAGGACAGGGGCGCGTACGAGCAGTACTTC.

V usage is TRBV6-1 and J usage is TRBJ2-1, with 14 bases aligning to TRBD2. CDR1 is MNHNS and CDR2 is SASEGT in the germline V gene. V lost 7 bases and J lost 8; bases outside the gene matches: 7. The CDR3 has 15 amino acids. CDR3 sequence reads: CASKPGLAGVYEQFF. DNA of the CDR3: TGTGCCAGCAAACCGGGACTAGCGGGAGTCTATGAGCAGTTCTTC.

This clonotype was counted only a few times. J is TRBJ2-3 and V is TRBV5-1; TRBD1 matches 8 bases. The germline V gene encodes CDR1 SGHRS and CDR2 YFSETQ. J gave up 0 bases and V 5 bases, and 5 bases lay outside the gene matches. The CDR3 totals 15 residues. The CDR3 bases are TGCGCCAGCAGTTCCGGACAGGGAAGCACAGATACGCAGTATTTT. As protein: CASSSGQGSTDTQYF.

This sequence joins TRBV21-1 and TRBJ2-1; the table calls TRBD2, which could not be checked here. TRBV21-1 is annotated as a pseudogene. The CDR3 length is 15 residues. Written as DNA, the CDR3 is TGTGCCAGCATCCAAAGGACTATCTCCTACAATGAGCAGTTCTTC. Protein: CASIQRTISYNEQFF.

This clonotype was detected a few times. V and J are TRBV25-1 and TRBJ2-1; 8 nucleotides line up with TRBD1. From germline, CDR1 is MGHDK and CDR2 SYGVNS. This CDR3 comprises 15 residues. J lost 3 bases, V lost 4 bases, and 5 bases had no gene match. CDR3 in DNA: TGTGCCAGCAGTGCCGGACAGGGCTACTACAATGAGCAGTTCTTC. The encoded protein is CASSAGQGYYNEQFF.

This clonotype is a singleton in its sample. The chain combines TRBV4-1 with TRBJ2-5, with 9 bases identical to TRBD1. The germline V gene has CDR1 MGHRA and CDR2 YSYEKL. V lost 3 bases and J lost 4; bases outside the gene matches: 9. The CDR3 totals 16 residues. This CDR3 reads CASSHAPGQGVETQYF. The CDR3 bases are TGCGCCAGCAGCCATGCCCCGGGACAGGGTGTAGAGACCCAGTACTTC.

The chain links TRBV5-1 to TRBJ2-7; 8 bases are shared with TRBD2. The junction had 13 bases not matched to a gene; V was cut back by 7 bases and J by 4 bases. The CDR3 consists of 15 residues. Germline V gene sequence: CDR1 SGHRS, CDR2 YFSETQ. CDR3 sequence (DNA): TGCGCCAGCGCCCTTCACCCAGCGGGAGCTTACGAGCAGTACTTC. Translating it yields CASALHPAGAYEQYF.

This clonotype has at least ten counts. The chain has TRBV12-3 or TRBV12-4 and TRBJ1-5; 11 bases are shared with TRBD1. V shed 3 bases and J 4 bases; nucleotides not matched to a gene: 5. There are 16 residues in the CDR3. CDR3 sequence reads: CASSFEDRGRNQPQHF. CDR3 coding DNA: TGTGCCAGCAGTTTTGAGGACAGGGGGCGGAATCAGCCCCAGCATTTT.

This clonotype was counted only a few times. This rearrangement joins TRBV10-3 to TRBJ2-5; a weak D match, TRBD2 (5 bases). Trimming took off 2 bases at V and 2 bases at J, with 9 bases between the two ends. The CDR3 consists of 14 residues. Germline loops: CDR1 ENHRY, CDR2 SYGVKD. Written as DNA, the CDR3 is TGTGCCATCAGTGAGGGACTTGGGCAAGAGACCCAGTACTTC. Translation gives CAISEGLGQETQYF.

In this sample, this clonotype turned up many times. J is TRBJ2-7 and V is TRBV5-4; TRBD2 matches 8 bases. This CDR3 has 14 residues. Germline V CDR1 and CDR2: SGHNT, YYREEE (reference sequence). With 4 bases clipped from V and 1 base from J, the junction kept 4 bases outside the gene matches. CDR3 amino acids: CASSGGTSSYEQYF. CDR3 in DNA: TGTGCCAGCAGCGGCGGGACTAGTTCCTACGAGCAGTACTTC.

The J gene is TRBJ1-1, the V gene TRBV29-1; 8 nucleotides align to TRBD1. The CDR3 has 13 residues. CDR1 is SQVTM, CDR2 ANQGSEA, per germline. Losses at the gene ends were 6 bases for V and 11 bases for J; bases not matched to a gene: 14. The CDR3 nucleotides read TGCAGCGTCCTAGGACAGGGAGGGGGGTATGCTTTCTTT. Encoded protein: CSVLGQGGGYAFF.

This chain links TRBV7-2 with TRBJ2-1; no firm D call. Germline CDR1 reads SGHTA; CDR2 reads FQGNSA. The CDR3 is 15 amino acids. Trimming removed 9 bases at V and 6 bases at J, with 21 bases between. The CDR3 nucleotides are TGTGCCAGTCTGAATCCGGGTAGAAAAGGCAATGAGCAGTTCTTC. It codes for CASLNPGRKGNEQFF.

The V call is TRBV2, the J call TRBJ2-7; 7 bases map to TRBD2. The CDR3 sequence is 14 residues long. The V gene's germline CDR1 is SNHLY and CDR2 FYNNEI. The V gene end was trimmed by 7 bases and the J gene end by 5 bases; junction bases not matched to a gene: 11. The CDR3 protein is CASIGGGSTHEQYF. The CDR3 nucleotides read TGTGCCAGCATTGGAGGCGGGAGTACCCACGAGCAGTACTTC.

The chain employs TRBV5-1 and TRBJ2-5; no clear D gene. V was trimmed by 1 base and J by 3 bases, leaving 13 bases between them. This CDR3 is built from 15 residues. CDR1 is SGHRS, CDR2 YFSETQ, per germline. The CDR3 bases are TGCGCCAGCAGCTTGCTACAAGGAAATGAAGAGACCCAGTACTTC. Translation: CASSLLQGNEETQYF.

This clonotype was observed at least ten times. The CDR3 region is CASAGPGQGPYNEQFF. For the CDR3, the DNA is TGTGCCAGCGCCGGTCCGGGACAGGGCCCCTACAATGAGCAGTTCTTC. The chain has TRBV12-3 or TRBV12-4 and TRBJ2-1; TRBD1 matches at 9 bases. CDR3 size: 16 residues. Losses at the gene ends were 8 bases for V and 2 bases for J; bases not matched to a gene: 10.